The clone carrying this TCR beta chain appeared a few times. The data are from a study of cytomegalovirus exposure and HLA in healthy donors. The PCR used 60 Vbeta and 13 Jbeta primers. The data were produced by immunoSEQ multiplex PCR, yet TCRdb's version contains in-frame clones alone and is incomplete. The sample lists some 180,000 clones, 70% to 75% seen once, with around 3% in the top ten. V lost 2 bases and J lost 3; bases outside the gene matches: 7. This CDR3 has 15 residues. The germline V gene has CDR1 SGHDN and CDR2 FVKESK. The source is a male donor in good health and CMV-seronegative. Specimen: PBMCs. The V and J genes are TRBV14 and TRBJ2-7; 7 positions agree with TRBD1. In nucleotides, the CDR3 is TGTGCCAGCAGCCAATGGACAGGTACCCACTACGAGCAGTACTTC. It specifies CASSQWTGTHYEQYF.